The rows below give T cell receptor beta chains drawn from one sample of a study of blood T cell repertoires in COVID-19. Here immunoSEQ multiplex PCR was the method, and the copy in TCRdb shows in-frame clones only, minus some. The table lists around 150,000 clones, roughly nine tenths of them singletons. The source material was peripheral blood. The source of these receptors is a human donor in a cohort sampled during active COVID-19. The CDR3 runs from the conserved cysteine through the conserved F or W. D genes are given only for firm matches. The listing skips clone size in some rows; elsewhere it reads once, few, many or a size class.

CDR3,DNA,J,V,D,size
CASRELAGGLIGELFF,TGTGCCAGCAGAGAACTAGCGGGAGGGTTGATCGGGGAGCTGTTTTTT,TRBJ2-2,TRBV2,TRBD2,-
CASSLLWGVNYGYTF,TGTGCCAGCAGTTTATTATGGGGGGTAAACTATGGCTACACCTTC,TRBJ1-2,TRBV28,-,-
CASSLGLAGAGFTDTQYF,TGTGCCAGCAGCTTAGGGCTAGCGGGGGCCGGATTCACAGATACGCAGTATTTT,TRBJ2-3,TRBV11-3,TRBD2,-
CASSLAMGAGYYEQYF,TGTGCCAGCAGCTTAGCGATGGGAGCGGGATACTACGAGCAGTACTTC,TRBJ2-7,TRBV11-1,TRBD2,-
CASSGLTSGNTIYF,TGCGCCAGCAGTGGACTGACCTCTGGAAACACCATATATTTT,TRBJ1-3,TRBV4-1,-,-
CASSLAGGSDTQYF,TGCGCCAGCAGCTTAGCGGGAGGGTCTGATACGCAGTATTTT,TRBJ2-3,TRBV5-1,TRBD2,once
CASSDNRIYGYTF,TGTGCCAGCAGTGATAACAGGATCTATGGCTACACCTTC,TRBJ1-2,TRBV25-1,-,few
CASSIGFTGGTGELFF,TGTGCCAGTAGTATAGGGTTCACAGGGGGCACCGGGGAGCTGTTTTTT,TRBJ2-2,TRBV19,TRBD1,-
CSVGGSYEQYF,TGCAGCGTGGGGGGGAGCTACGAGCAGTACTTC,TRBJ2-7,TRBV29-1,TRBD2,-
CASSQDRDTEAFF,TGTGCCAGCAGCCAAGACAGGGACACTGAAGCTTTCTTT,TRBJ1-1,TRBV11-2,TRBD1,few
CASSQVGGPNYGYTF,TGCGCCAGCAGCCAAGTCGGGGGGCCGAACTATGGCTACACCTTC,TRBJ1-2,TRBV4-1,-,once
CASSSGQRYNSPLHF,TGTGCCAGCAGTTCGGGACAGAGATATAATTCACCCCTCCACTTT,TRBJ1-6,TRBV6-2/TRBV6-3,TRBD1,-
CASSFLTGTGIPEQYF,TGTGCCAGCAGTTTTCTAACCGGGACAGGGATCCCCGAGCAGTACTTC,TRBJ2-7,TRBV27,TRBD1,-
CASSYRPGTGNYEQYF,TGTGCCAGCAGTTACCGTCCCGGGACAGGGAACTACGAGCAGTACTTC,TRBJ2-7,TRBV6-5,TRBD1,-
CASSLRSRAGYGYTF,TGTGCCAGCAGTTTAAGATCCCGGGCGGGCTATGGCTACACCTTC,TRBJ1-2,TRBV28,-,-
CASSPRGQGPTGELFF,TGTGCCAGCAGCCCACGGGGACAGGGGCCGACCGGGGAGCTGTTTTTT,TRBJ2-2,TRBV27,TRBD1,once
CASSRGTNEKLFF,TGCGCCAGCAGCCGGGGGACTAATGAAAAACTGTTTTTT,TRBJ1-4,TRBV5-1,-,-
CASSQQLAGRETQYF,TGTGCCAGCAGCCAACAACTAGCGGGCCGGGAGACCCAGTACTTC,TRBJ2-5,TRBV3-1/TRBV3-2,TRBD2,-